One T cell receptor (beta chain) is described in this entry. This clonotype has a count of ten or more. It lacks a known antigen. No base quality values were provided; no much bigger clone lies one nucleotide off. From a lookup of the germline V gene, CDR1 and CDR2 are SQVTM and ANQGSEA. The trim is 5 bases for V and 4 bases for J, with a gap of 15 bases between the germline ends. The CDR3 numbers 14 residues from cysteine through phenylalanine. The entry retains the CDR3 DNA only, 42 bases that are in frame from base 1. The treatment or condition label, as the study defines it: in vitro stimulation with specific CMV peptide epitopes to enrich CMV-specific T cells. The source of the sample is a study of T cell repertoires in cytomegalovirus infection (dated by TCRdb to the late 2010s). Turning to the overall study: Recently identified HLA-C-restricted CMV epitopes, whose presentation resists viral immunomodulation, were targeted by peptide stimulations together with well-studied HLA-B-restricted epitopes. Donor HLA type was relevant to the analysis, because carriage of CMV infection together with the matching HLA type was indicated by public TCR beta signatures. Overall study results and their limits: Cumulative frequency of public TCR beta family members discriminated carriers of CMV infection plus the relevant HLA type in this cohort and an independent approximately 370-donor cohort. The ex vivo response was dominated by HLA-C-restricted CMV-specific TCR beta clonotypes, which also provided the single most frequent clonotype in two of eight donors.

Sequencer: Illumina HiSeq 1500. TCRdb applied fastp at Q25 and MiXCR to the public reads, then kept only in-frame beta chains. Rows with a matching CDR3 protein are joined into one entry that keeps the most common DNA and genes. The sample table lists some 500,000 distinct CDR3 sequences, around a third of them with a count of one. The top ten clones comprise 15% to 20% of the sample. The sequencing here drew on cultured PBMCs, taken from culture after CMV antigen stimulation. This sequence was found in a human donor in good health (CMV status not recorded). Some clones in this sample may be carry-over from other donors' samples. Recombination linked TRBV29-1 to TRBJ1-3; a weak D assignment points to TRBD1 (5 bases agree). CDR3 region: CSVWRDLDGNTIYF. The DNA is TGCAGCGTTTGGAGGGACCTTGACGGAAACACCATATATTTT.